The 4 T cell receptor beta chains below all came from one sample that was sequenced in a study of T cell clones after liver transplantation. TCRdb's copy holds only in-frame clones and misses some; the assay was immunoSEQ multiplex PCR. The data contain roughly 8,800 clones, over 75% of them singletons. Sequences were derived from CD8+ T cells from blood, sampled before liver transplant. All receptors come from a human donor who received a liver transplant.

The rearrangement joins TRBV7-9 to TRBJ2-5; 12 nucleotides agree with TRBD2. The CDR3 loop spans 16 amino acids. V dropped 1 base and J dropped 2; count of bases not matched to a gene: 2. The germline V gene encodes CDR1 SEHNR and CDR2 FQNEAQ (reference sequence). CDR3 in DNA: TGTGCCAGCAGCTTAGGGACTAGCGGGAAACAAGAGACCCAGTACTTC. Amino acid sequence: CASSLGTSGKQETQYF.

The V and J genes are TRBV7-6 and TRBJ2-5; tentatively, D is TRBD2 (6 bases). Germline V gene sequence: CDR1 SGHVS, CDR2 FNYEAQ. Deletions cut 1 base from V and 0 bases from J, with 12 bases between. CDR3 length equals 16 residues. In nucleotides, the CDR3 is TGTGCCAGCAGCTTAGGCGGGGCGACGTACCAAGAGACCCAGTACTTC. This sequence encodes CASSLGGATYQETQYF.

CDR3 protein: CASSPDRDATNEKLFF. The CDR3 DNA sequence: TGTGCCAGCTCACCGGACAGAGACGCAACTAATGAAAAACTGTTTTTT. The chain has TRBV18 and TRBJ1-4; D perhaps matches TRBD1 (6 bases). Germline assignment: CDR1 KGHSH and CDR2 LQKENI. This CDR3 region has 16 residues. Trimming shortened V by 3 bases and J by 0 bases, and 11 bases separated the two germline ends.

This chain connects TRBV27 to TRBJ2-3; D unclear. CDR1 is MNHEY, CDR2 SMNVEV, per germline (reference sequence). Trimming removed 3 bases at V and 6 bases at J, with 13 bases between. The CDR3 is made up of 14 amino acids. This CDR3 is CASSLWGPHDTQYF. Written as DNA, the CDR3 is TGTGCCAGCAGTTTGTGGGGTCCGCATGATACGCAGTATTTT.